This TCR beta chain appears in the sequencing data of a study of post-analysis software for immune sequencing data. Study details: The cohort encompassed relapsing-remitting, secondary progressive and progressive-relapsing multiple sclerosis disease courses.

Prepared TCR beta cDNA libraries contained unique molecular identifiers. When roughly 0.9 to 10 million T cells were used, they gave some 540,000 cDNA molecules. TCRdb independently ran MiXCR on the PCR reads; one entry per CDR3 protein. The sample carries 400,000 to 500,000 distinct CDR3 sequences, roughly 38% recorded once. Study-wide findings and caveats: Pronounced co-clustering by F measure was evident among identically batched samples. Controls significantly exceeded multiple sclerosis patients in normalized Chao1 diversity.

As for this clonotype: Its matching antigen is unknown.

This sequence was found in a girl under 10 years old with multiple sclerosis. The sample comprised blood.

CDR3: CASSLVSGAYREQFF. The CDR3 DNA reads TGCGCCAGCAGCTTGGTTTCGGGGGCCTATCGGGAGCAGTTCTTC. The rearrangement uses TRBV5-1 and TRBJ2-1; either TRBD1 or TRBD2 may supply D (6 bases each). The CDR3 consists of 15 residues. The germline CDR1 and CDR2 sequences are SGHRS and YFSETQ. Trimming removed 0 bases at V and 10 bases at J, with 17 bases between.